This T cell receptor (beta chain) came from a study of cytomegalovirus exposure and HLA in healthy donors. PCR involved 60 Vbeta and 13 Jbeta primers. Original processing methods: Later, 80 million or so unique TCR beta chains were counted in an analysis, and approximately 10 million of them were shared. This table comes from immunoSEQ multiplex PCR, and its TCRdb copy is limited to in-frame clones, with some not included. V and J calls and clone size are given by that table; D and trimming were obtained from the DNA. The top ten clones hold around 1.2% of a sample with approximately 140,000 clones, roughly 84% of them seen once. The table lists this clone with a few counts. Its antigen is unidentified. This CDR3 spans 12 amino acids. The ends were cut back, 6 bases at V and 7 bases at J, with 12 bases in the middle. Germline-derived CDR1 and CDR2 are MNHNS and SASEGT. General study results and limits: In a later analysis, CMV-associated beta chains were mostly HLA-associated, it appeared. Being productive about 90% or about 30% of the time was typical of most TCR beta V segments in an earlier analysis. Presence/absence analyses rested on an assumption that sequencing depth was roughly uniform across donors.

This TCR derives from a girl aged 2 to 10 in good health and CMV-seronegative. Sequencing input: PBMCs. The chain uses TRBV6-1 and TRBJ1-1; no reliable D call. The CDR3 spells CASREPLGEAFF. In DNA, the CDR3 is TGTGCCAGCAGGGAGCCCCTGGGTGAAGCTTTCTTT.